This record looks at one TCR beta chain sequence and its context. While infection was still active, Seattle patients were enrolled and then followed longitudinally. The sample comes from a study of blood T cell repertoires in COVID-19. As for the study in general: Specimens from acute and convalescent COVID-19 originated in the United States, Italy and Spain.

The germline V gene encodes CDR1 LGHDT and CDR2 YNNKEL (reference sequence). This CDR3 is built from 14 residues. The J segment lost 1 base and the V segment lost 4 bases, leaving 1 base of the junction unmatched. The data were produced by immunoSEQ multiplex PCR, yet TCRdb's version contains in-frame clones alone and is incomplete. The table shows some 360,000 clones, with roughly 90% occurring only once. This chain connects TRBV3-1 (or the pseudogene TRBV3-2) to TRBJ2-5, with 9 nucleotides matching TRBD2. The TCR was taken from a woman aged 55-69 years with COVID-19, enrolled during active disease. Source material: peripheral blood. Here the CDR3 reads CASSPSGAQETQYF. The DNA of the CDR3 is TGTGCCAGCAGCCCTAGCGGGGCCCAAGAGACCCAGTACTTC.